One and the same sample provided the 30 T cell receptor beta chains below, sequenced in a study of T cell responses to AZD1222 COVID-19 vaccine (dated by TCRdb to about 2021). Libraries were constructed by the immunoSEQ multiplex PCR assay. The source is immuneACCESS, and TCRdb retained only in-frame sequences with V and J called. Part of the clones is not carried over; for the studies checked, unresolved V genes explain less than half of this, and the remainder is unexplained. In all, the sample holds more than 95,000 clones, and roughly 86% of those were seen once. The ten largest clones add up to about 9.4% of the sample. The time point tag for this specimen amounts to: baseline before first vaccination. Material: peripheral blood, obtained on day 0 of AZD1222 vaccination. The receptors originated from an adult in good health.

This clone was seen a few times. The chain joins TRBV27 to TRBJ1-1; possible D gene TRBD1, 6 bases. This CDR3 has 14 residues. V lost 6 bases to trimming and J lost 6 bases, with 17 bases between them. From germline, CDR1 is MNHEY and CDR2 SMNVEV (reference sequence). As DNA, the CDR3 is TGTGCCAGCAGCCCTCAGGGGACGGGGTCTGAAGCTTTCTTT. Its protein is CASSPQGTGSEAFF.

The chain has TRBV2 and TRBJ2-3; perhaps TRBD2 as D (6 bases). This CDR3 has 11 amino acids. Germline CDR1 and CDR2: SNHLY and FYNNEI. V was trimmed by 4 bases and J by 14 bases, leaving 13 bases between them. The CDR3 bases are TGTGCCAGCAGTGTGGGAGGAGGCTTGTATTTT. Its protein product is CASSVGGGLYF.

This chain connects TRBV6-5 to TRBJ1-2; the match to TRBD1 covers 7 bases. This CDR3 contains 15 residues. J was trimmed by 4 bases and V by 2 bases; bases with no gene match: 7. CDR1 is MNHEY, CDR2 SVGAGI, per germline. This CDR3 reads CASSYGDSSFYGYTF. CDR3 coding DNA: TGTGCCAGCAGTTACGGGGACAGCTCTTTCTATGGCTACACCTTC.

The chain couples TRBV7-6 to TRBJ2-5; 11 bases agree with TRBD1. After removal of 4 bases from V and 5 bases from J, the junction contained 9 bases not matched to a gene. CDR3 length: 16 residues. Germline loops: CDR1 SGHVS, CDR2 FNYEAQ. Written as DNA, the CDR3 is TGTGCCAGCAGCTACCGGGACAGGGGGACGGGGGAGACCCAGTACTTC. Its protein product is CASSYRDRGTGETQYF.

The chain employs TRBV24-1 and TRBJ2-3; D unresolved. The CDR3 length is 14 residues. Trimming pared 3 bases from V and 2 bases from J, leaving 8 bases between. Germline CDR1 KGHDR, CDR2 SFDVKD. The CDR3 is CATSDGRITDTQYF. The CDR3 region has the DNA TGTGCCACCAGTGATGGACGGATCACAGATACGCAGTATTTT.

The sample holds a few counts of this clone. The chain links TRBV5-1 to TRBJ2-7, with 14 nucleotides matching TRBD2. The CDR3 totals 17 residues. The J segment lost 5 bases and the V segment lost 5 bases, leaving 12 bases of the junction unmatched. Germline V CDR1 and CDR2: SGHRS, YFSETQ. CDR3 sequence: CASRRGTSGGLLHEQYF. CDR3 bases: TGCGCCAGCAGGCGAGGGACTAGCGGGGGACTCCTCCACGAGCAGTACTTC.

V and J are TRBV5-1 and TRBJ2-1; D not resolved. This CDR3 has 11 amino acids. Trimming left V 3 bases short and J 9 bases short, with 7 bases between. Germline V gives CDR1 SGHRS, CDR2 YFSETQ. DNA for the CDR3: TGCGCCAGCAGCTCCCTATTTGAGCAGTTCTTC. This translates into CASSSLFEQFF.

CDR3 nucleotides: TGTGCCTGGAGTGTAAAGGGTGGATTGGGGGAGCTGTTTTTT. This gives the protein CAWSVKGGLGELFF. The V gene is TRBV30, the J gene TRBJ2-2; D is uncertain. Germline values: CDR1 GTSNPN, CDR2 SVGIG (reference sequence). This CDR3 is built from 14 residues. Trimming stripped 0 bases from V and 8 bases from J, with 13 bases between. Based on the CDR3 plus reference TRBV30 and TRBJ2-2, the full variable domain is SQTIHQWPATLVQPVGSPLSLECTVEGTSNPNLYWYRQAAGRGLQLLFYSVGIGQISSEVPQNLSASRPQDRQFILSSKKLLLSDSGFYLCAWSVKGGLGELFFGEGSRLTVL.

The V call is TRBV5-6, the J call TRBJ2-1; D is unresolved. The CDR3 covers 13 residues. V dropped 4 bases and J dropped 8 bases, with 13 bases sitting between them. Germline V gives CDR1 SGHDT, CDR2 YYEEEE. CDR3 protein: CASSPSWKDEQFF. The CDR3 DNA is TGTGCCAGCAGCCCGAGCTGGAAGGATGAGCAGTTCTTC.

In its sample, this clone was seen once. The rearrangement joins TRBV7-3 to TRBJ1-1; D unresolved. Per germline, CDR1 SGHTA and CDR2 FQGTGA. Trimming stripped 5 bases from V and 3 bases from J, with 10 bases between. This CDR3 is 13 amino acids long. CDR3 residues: CASSPRTDTEAFF. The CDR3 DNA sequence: TGTGCCAGCAGCCCGCGGACGGACACTGAAGCTTTCTTT.

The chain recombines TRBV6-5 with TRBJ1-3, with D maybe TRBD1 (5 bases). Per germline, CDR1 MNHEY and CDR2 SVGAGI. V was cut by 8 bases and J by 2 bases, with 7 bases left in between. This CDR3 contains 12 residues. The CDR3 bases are TGTGCCAGCGGGGCAGCTGGAAACACCATATATTTT. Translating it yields CASGAAGNTIYF.

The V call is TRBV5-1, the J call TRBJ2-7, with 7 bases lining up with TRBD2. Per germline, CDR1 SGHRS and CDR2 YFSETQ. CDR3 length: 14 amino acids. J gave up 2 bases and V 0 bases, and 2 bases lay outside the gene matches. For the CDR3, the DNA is TGCGCCAGCAGCTTGGCCGGGGGGACCTACGAGCAGTACTTC. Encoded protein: CASSLAGGTYEQYF.

CDR3 in DNA: TGTGCCAGCAGCAGACGGACTAGCGGGAGCAGATACGAGCAGTACTTC. Amino acids: CASSRRTSGSRYEQYF. V usage is TRBV21-1 and J usage is TRBJ2-7; TRBD2, the D gene given by the table, was not confirmed from the DNA. TRBV21-1 is deemed a pseudogene. The CDR3 is 16 amino acids.

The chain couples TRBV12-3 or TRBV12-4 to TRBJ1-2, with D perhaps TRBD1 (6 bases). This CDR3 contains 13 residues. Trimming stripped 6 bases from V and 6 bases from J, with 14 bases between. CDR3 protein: CASRLQGKNGYTF. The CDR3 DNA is TGTGCCAGCAGGTTACAGGGAAAAAATGGCTACACCTTC.

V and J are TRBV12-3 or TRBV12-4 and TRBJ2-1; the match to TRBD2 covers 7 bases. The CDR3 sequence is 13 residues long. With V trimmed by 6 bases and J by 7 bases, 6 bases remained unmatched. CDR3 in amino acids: CASSPGGFNEQFF. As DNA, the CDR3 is TGTGCCAGCAGCCCCGGGGGGTTTAATGAGCAGTTCTTC.

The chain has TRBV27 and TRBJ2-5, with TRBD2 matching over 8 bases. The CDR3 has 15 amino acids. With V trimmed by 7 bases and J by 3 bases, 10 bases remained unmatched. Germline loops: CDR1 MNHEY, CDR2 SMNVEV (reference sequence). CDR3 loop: CASNQGLGPKETQYF. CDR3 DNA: TGTGCCAGCAACCAGGGACTAGGCCCGAAAGAGACCCAGTACTTC.

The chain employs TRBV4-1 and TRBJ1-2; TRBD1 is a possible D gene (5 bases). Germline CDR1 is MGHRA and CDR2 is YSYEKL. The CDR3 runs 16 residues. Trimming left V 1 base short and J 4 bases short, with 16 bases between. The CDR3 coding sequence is TGCGCCAGCAGCCAAGCTAACAGGCCTGAGGGCTATGGCTACACCTTC. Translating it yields CASSQANRPEGYGYTF.

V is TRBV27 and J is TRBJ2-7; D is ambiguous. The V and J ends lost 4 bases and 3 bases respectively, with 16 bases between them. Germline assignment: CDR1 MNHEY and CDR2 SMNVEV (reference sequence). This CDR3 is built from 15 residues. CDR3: CASSSSSTFLYEQYF. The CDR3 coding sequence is TGTGCCAGCAGTTCTTCCTCTACTTTTCTCTACGAGCAGTACTTC.

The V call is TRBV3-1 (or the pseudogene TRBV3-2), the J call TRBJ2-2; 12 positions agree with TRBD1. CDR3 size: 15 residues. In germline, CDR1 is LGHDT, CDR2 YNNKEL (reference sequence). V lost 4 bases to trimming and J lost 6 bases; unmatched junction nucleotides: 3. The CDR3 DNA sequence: TGTGCCAGCAGCCCGGGACAGGGGGCCTCCGGGGAGCTGTTTTTT. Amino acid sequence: CASSPGQGASGELFF.

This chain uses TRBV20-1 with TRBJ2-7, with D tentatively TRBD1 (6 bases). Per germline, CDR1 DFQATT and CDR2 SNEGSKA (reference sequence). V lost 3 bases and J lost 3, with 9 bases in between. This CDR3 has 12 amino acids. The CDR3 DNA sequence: TGCAGTGCTAGTGGGGACAACTACGAGCAGTACTTC. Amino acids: CSASGDNYEQYF.

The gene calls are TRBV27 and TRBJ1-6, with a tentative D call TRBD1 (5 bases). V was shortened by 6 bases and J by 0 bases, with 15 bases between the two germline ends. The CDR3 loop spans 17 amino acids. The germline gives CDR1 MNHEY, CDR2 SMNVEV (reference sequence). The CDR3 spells CASSRTIESSYNSPLHF. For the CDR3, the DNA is TGTGCCAGCAGCCGGACAATCGAGAGCTCCTATAATTCACCCCTCCACTTT.

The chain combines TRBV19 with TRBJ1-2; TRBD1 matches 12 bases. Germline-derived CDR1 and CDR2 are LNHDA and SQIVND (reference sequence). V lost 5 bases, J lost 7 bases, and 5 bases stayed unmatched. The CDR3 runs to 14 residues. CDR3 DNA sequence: TGTGCCAGTAGTGCCCGGGACAGGGGGCTTGGCTACACCTTC. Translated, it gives CASSARDRGLGYTF.

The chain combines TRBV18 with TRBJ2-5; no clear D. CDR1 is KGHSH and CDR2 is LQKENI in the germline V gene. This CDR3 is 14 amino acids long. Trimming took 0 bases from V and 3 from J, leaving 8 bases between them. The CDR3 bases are TGTGCCAGCTCACCACCAGGGCAGAAAGAGACCCAGTACTTC. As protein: CASSPPGQKETQYF.

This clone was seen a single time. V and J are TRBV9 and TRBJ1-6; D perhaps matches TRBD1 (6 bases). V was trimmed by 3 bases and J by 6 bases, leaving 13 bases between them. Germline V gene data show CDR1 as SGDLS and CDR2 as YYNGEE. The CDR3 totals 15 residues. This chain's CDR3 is CASSARGGANSPLHF. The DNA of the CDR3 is TGTGCCAGCAGCGCCCGAGGGGGGGCTAATTCACCCCTCCACTTT.

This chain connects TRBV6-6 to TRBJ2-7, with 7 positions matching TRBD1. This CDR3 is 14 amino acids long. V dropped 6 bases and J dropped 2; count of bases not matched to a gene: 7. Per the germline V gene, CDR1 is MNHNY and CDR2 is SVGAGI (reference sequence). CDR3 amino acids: CASRPGGFPYEQYF. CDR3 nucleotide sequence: TGTGCCAGCAGGCCAGGGGGATTTCCCTACGAGCAGTACTTC.

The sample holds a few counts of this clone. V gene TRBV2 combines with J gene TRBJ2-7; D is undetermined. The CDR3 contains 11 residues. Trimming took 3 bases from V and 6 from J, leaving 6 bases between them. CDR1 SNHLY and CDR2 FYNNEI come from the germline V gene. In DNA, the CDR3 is TGTGCCAGCAGTGACTGGCGCGAGCAGTACTTC. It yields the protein CASSDWREQYF.

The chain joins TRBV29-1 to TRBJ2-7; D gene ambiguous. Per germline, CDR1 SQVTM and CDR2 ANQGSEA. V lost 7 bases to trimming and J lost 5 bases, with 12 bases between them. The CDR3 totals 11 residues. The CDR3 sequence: CSAEDRNEQYF. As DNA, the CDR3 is TGCAGCGCCGAGGACCGGAACGAGCAGTACTTC.

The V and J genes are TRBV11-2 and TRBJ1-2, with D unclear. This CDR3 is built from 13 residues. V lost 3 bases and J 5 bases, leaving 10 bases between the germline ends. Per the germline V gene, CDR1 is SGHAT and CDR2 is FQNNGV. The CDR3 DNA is TGTGCCAGCAGCTTTCTACGGCCATATGGCTACACCTTC. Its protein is CASSFLRPYGYTF.

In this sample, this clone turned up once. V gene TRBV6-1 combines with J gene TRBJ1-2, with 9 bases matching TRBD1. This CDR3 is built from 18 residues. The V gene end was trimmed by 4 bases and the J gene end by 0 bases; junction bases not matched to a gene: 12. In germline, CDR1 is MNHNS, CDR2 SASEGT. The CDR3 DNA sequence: TGTGCCAGCAGTGGAAAAAGGGACAGGGTATGGGCTAACTATGGCTACACCTTC. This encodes CASSGKRDRVWANYGYTF.

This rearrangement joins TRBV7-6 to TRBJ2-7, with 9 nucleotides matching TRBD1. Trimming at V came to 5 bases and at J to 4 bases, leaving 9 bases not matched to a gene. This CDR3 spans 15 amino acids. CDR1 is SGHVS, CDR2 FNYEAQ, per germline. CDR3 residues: CASSAARDRVYEQYF. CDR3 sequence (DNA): TGTGCCAGCAGCGCCGCCCGGGACAGGGTATACGAGCAGTACTTC.